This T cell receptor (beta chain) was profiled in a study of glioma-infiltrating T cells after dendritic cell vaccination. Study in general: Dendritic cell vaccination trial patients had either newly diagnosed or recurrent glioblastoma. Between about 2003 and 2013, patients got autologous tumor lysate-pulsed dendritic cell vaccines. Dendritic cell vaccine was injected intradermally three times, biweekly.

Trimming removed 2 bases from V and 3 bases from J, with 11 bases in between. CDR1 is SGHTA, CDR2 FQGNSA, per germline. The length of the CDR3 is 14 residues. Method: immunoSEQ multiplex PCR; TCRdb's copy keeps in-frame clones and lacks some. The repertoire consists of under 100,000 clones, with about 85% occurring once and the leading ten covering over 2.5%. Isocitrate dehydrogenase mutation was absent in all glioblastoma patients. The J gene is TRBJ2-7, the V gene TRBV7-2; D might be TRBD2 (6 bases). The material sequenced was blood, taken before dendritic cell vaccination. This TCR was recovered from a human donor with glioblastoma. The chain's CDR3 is CASSLYEGGYEQYF. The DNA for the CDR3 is TGTGCCAGCAGCTTATACGAGGGAGGCTACGAGCAGTACTTC.